Listed here are 13 T cell receptor beta chains from one sample, sequenced in a study of shared clonotypes between healthy human individuals (dated by TCRdb to about 2020). For the CD8 naive samples, CD45RO-negative cells were positively selected for CCR7, yielding a CD45RA+CCR7+ population from which TemRA cells were excluded. Receptors were amplified or captured by the immunoSEQ multiplex PCR assay. Sourced from immuneACCESS, this table was stored by TCRdb with only in-frame sequences that have V and J called. A share of the clones is absent; for the studies checked, an unresolved V gene accounts for under half, and the remainder has no known explanation. Here the sample has about 2,100,000 clones; 85% to 95% occur a single time. Of the sample, roughly 1.7% is held by the ten largest clones. Sequencing used naive CD8+ T cells from PBMCs. The meaning of the sample's cell subset or site label: CD45RA+CCR7+. These receptors came from a man aged 18 to 30 in good health. Some clones in this sample may be carry-over from other donors' samples.

V gene TRBV30 combines with J gene TRBJ2-7, with D maybe TRBD1 (7 bases). Germline lookup yields CDR1 GTSNPN and CDR2 SVGIG (reference sequence). This CDR3 comprises 15 residues. The V gene lost 0 bases and the J gene lost 3 bases, with 15 bases spanning the gap. The CDR3 DNA reads TGTGCCTGGAGTGTGGAGGGGGCCAGGGGCTACGAGCAGTACTTC. Its translation: CAWSVEGARGYEQYF.

The V gene is TRBV28, the J gene TRBJ1-2; 10 bases are shared with TRBD1. Germline CDR1 and CDR2: MDHEN and SYDVKM. The CDR3 covers 18 residues. V was clipped by 5 bases and J by 2 bases; unmatched bases: 14. CDR3 amino acids: CASSPNRDRGVENYGYTF. CDR3 coding DNA: TGTGCCAGCAGTCCTAACCGGGACAGGGGAGTTGAGAACTATGGCTACACCTTC.

In regard to this clone: Other DNA sequences in this sample translate to the same CDR3. The gene calls are TRBV27 and TRBJ1-5; unclear D gene. The CDR3 runs 13 residues. Trimming removed 3 bases at V and 5 bases at J, with 8 bases between. Germline CDR1 MNHEY, CDR2 SMNVEV (reference sequence). The CDR3 loop is CASSFGRDQPQHF. The CDR3 DNA reads as TGTGCCAGCAGTTTCGGCCGTGATCAGCCCCAGCATTTT.

This chain joins TRBV27 and TRBJ2-3; D is undetermined. This CDR3 region has 14 residues. CDR1 is MNHEY and CDR2 is SMNVEV in the germline V gene (reference sequence). The ends were cut back, 3 bases at V and 1 base at J, with 8 bases in the middle. CDR3 sequence: CASSFFLGTDTQYF. The CDR3 nucleotides are TGTGCCAGCAGTTTTTTTCTGGGCACAGATACGCAGTATTTT.

J is TRBJ1-1 and V is TRBV4-2; unclear D gene. The CDR3 is made up of 12 amino acids. V was clipped by 1 base and J by 7 bases, with 7 bases between them. Germline assignment: CDR1 LGHNA and CDR2 YNFKEQ. In DNA, the CDR3 is TGTGCCAGCAGCCAAGGGCGAGGTGAAGCTTTCTTT. It encodes CASSQGRGEAFF.

The chain is built from TRBV14 and TRBJ2-7, with 10 positions matching TRBD2. Germline V gene lookup returns CDR1 SGHDN and CDR2 FVKESK. With 4 bases clipped from V and 2 bases from J, the junction kept 2 bases outside the gene matches. This CDR3 comprises 14 residues. DNA for the CDR3: TGTGCCAGCAGCCTAGGGACTAGCGCCTACGAGCAGTACTTC. It is translated as CASSLGTSAYEQYF.

Concerning this clone: The identical CDR3 is also encoded by other nucleotide sequences in the sample. CDR3 protein: CASSQVGRAGELFF. CDR3 sequence (DNA): TGCGCCAGCAGCCAAGTGGGACGGGCCGGGGAGCTGTTTTTT. This chain connects TRBV4-1 to TRBJ2-2; the D call may be TRBD1 or TRBD2 (5 bases each). CDR3 length: 14 amino acids. V was trimmed by 1 base and J by 6 bases, leaving 9 bases between them. Germline V lookup: CDR1 MGHRA, CDR2 YSYEKL.

The chain uses TRBV19 and TRBJ1-2; 7 bases map to TRBD1. CDR3 length: 16 residues. CDR1 and CDR2 from the germline V gene are LNHDA and SQIVND (reference sequence). V trimming: 3 bases; J trimming: 2 bases; junction bases outside the gene matches: 9. CDR3 region: CASSITGAHANYGYTF. The CDR3 nucleotides are TGTGCCAGTAGTATCACAGGGGCACACGCCAACTATGGCTACACCTTC.

This chain connects TRBV4-1 to TRBJ1-1; 7 bases are a match to TRBD1. From germline, CDR1 is MGHRA and CDR2 YSYEKL. The junction had 3 bases not matched to a gene; V was cut back by 2 bases and J by 6 bases. The CDR3 has 13 amino acids. The CDR3 loop reads CASSQYRGPEAFF. The CDR3 DNA is TGCGCCAGCAGCCAATACAGGGGACCTGAAGCTTTCTTT.

This clone was picked up a small number of times. This sample also contains other DNA sequences that code for the same CDR3. The V gene is TRBV29-1, the J gene TRBJ1-2; weak D call: TRBD1 (6 bases). Germline V lookup: CDR1 SQVTM, CDR2 ANQGSEA. The CDR3 spans 11 residues. V was clipped by 5 bases and J by 8 bases, with 12 bases between them. The CDR3 here is CSVRTVYGYTF. In DNA, the CDR3 is TGCAGCGTTAGGACAGTTTACGGCTACACCTTC.

The chain combines TRBV5-1 with TRBJ2-3; D is undetermined. The CDR3 length is 17 residues. The germline V gene encodes CDR1 SGHRS and CDR2 YFSETQ. The V and J ends lost 0 bases and 0 bases respectively, with 14 bases between them. The CDR3 spells CASSLGPWFASTDTQYF. The DNA for the CDR3 is TGCGCCAGCAGCTTGGGCCCTTGGTTCGCTAGCACAGATACGCAGTATTTT.

J is TRBJ2-1 and V is TRBV28; TRBD2 matches 8 bases. Germline V gives CDR1 MDHEN, CDR2 SYDVKM. V was clipped by 3 bases and J by 8 bases; unmatched bases: 9. The CDR3 consists of 15 residues. The CDR3: CASSLVREGRDEQFF. In DNA, the CDR3 is TGTGCCAGCAGTTTGGTACGGGAGGGCCGCGATGAGCAGTTCTTC.

V is TRBV7-7 and J is TRBJ2-3; D is uncertain. Trimming took 4 bases from V and 6 from J, leaving 11 bases between them. The CDR3 is 13 amino acids. Germline loops: CDR1 SSHAT, CDR2 FNYEAQ (reference sequence). CDR3 in amino acids: CASSSDGSDTQYF. The DNA of the CDR3 is TGTGCCAGCAGCTCGGACGGGTCGGATACGCAGTATTTT.